This T cell receptor (beta chain) was captured in a study of cytomegalovirus exposure and HLA in healthy donors. Points on this clone: Its antigen remains unidentified.

Broader study findings: Analysis was performed later, and it showed HLA-associated TCR beta chains to be more clonally expanded than equally common others.

Amplification used 60 Vbeta primers and 13 Jbeta primers. TCRdb's table, derived via immunoSEQ multiplex PCR, lists solely in-frame clones and lacks some. The table records about 59,000 clones, about four fifths of them present only once. This CDR3 spans 14 amino acids. The germline gives CDR1 MNHEY, CDR2 SMNVEV (reference sequence). Trimming took off 3 bases at V and 0 bases at J, with 8 bases between the two ends. The chain couples TRBV27 to TRBJ1-1, with D uncertain. The sequence came from a woman aged 40 to 50 in good health and CMV-seronegative. The source material was PBMCs. CDR3 coding DNA: TGTGCCAGCAGTTTTACACAGATGAACACTGAAGCTTTCTTT. Encoded protein: CASSFTQMNTEAFF.